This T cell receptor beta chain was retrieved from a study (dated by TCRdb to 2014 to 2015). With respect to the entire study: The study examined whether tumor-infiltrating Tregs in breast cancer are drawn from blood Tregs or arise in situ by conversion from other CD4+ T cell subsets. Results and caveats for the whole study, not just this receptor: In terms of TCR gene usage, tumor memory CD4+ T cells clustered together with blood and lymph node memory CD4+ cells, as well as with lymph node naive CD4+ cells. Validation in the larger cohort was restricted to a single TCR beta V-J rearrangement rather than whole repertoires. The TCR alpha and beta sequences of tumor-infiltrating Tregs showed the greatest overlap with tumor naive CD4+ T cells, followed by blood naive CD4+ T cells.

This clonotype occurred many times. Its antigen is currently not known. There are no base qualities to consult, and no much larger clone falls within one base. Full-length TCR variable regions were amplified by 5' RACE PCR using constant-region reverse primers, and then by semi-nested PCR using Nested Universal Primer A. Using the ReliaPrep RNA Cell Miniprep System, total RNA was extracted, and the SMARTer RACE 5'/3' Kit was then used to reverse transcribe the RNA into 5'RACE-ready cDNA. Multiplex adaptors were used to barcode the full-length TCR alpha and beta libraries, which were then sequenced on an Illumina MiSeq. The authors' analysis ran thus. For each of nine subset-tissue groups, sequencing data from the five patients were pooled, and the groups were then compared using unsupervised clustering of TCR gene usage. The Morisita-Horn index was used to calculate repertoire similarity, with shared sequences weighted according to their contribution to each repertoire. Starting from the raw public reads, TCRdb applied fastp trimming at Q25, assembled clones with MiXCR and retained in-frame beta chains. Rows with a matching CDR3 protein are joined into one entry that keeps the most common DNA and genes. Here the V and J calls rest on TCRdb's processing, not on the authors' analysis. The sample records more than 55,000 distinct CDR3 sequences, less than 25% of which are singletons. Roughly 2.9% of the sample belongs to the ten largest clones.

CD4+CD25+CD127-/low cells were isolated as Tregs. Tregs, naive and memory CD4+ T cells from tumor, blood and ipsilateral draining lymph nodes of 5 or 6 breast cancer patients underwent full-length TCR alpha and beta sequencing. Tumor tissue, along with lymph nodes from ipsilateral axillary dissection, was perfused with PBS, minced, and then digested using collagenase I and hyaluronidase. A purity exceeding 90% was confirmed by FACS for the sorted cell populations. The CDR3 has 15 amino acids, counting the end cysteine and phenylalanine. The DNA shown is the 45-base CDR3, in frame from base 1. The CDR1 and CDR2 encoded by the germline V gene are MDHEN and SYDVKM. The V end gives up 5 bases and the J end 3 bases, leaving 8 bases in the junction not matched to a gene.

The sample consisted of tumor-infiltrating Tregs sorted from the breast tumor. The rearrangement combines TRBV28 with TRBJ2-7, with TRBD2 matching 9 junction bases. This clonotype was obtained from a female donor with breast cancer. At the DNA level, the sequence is TGTGCCAGCAGTGCCACGGCTAGCGGGATCTACGAGCAGTACTTC. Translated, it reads CASSATASGIYEQYF.